This paragraph covers one TCR beta chain sequence. The antigen is undetermined. The data derive from a study of cytomegalovirus exposure and HLA in healthy donors. Study-wide findings and caveats: In a later analysis, common viral pathogens appeared linked to several of the most significant clusters. Later findings reportedly placed an Asian-associated ancestry cluster below the 666-donor mean for N-insertions.

Primers for the PCR totalled 60 Vbeta and 13 Jbeta. Profiling relied on immunoSEQ multiplex PCR, and the TCRdb table lists in-frame clones only, not all of them. This sample contains around 34,000 clones. Trimming took 2 bases from V and 4 from J, leaving 11 bases between them. From germline, CDR1 is MNHNS and CDR2 SASEGT. This CDR3 contains 14 residues. The source material was PBMCs. The source of this sequence is a woman aged 40 to 49 in good health and CMV-seropositive. The chain couples TRBV6-1 to TRBJ2-5; maybe TRBD2 (6 bases). The CDR3 spells CASSEPGDSETQYF. The CDR3 bases are TGTGCCAGCAGTGAACCCGGGGACTCAGAGACCCAGTACTTC.